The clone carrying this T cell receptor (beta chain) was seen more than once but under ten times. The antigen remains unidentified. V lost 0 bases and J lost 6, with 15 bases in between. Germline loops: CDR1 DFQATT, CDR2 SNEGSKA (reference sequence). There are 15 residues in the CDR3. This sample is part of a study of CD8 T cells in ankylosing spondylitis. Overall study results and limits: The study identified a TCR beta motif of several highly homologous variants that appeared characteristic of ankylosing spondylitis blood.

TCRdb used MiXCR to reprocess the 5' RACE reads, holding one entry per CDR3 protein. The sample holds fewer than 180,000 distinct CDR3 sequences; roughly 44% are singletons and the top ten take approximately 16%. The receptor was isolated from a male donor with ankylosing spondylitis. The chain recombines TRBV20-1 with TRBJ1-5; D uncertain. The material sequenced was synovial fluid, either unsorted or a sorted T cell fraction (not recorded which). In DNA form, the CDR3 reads TGCAGTGCTAGAGATCTAGGAGGCCACAGTCAGCCCCAGCATTTT. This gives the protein CSARDLGGHSQPQHF.